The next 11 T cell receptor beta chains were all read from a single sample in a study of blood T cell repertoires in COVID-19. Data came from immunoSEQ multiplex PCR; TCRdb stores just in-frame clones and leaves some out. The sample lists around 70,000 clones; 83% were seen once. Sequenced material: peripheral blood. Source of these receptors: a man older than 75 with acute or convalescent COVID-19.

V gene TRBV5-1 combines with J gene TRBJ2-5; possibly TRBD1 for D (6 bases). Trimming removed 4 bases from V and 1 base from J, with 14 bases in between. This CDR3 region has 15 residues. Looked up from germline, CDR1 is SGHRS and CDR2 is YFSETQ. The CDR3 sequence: CASSKKQGPQETQYF. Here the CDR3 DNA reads TGCGCCAGCAGCAAAAAACAGGGCCCCCAAGAGACCCAGTACTTC.

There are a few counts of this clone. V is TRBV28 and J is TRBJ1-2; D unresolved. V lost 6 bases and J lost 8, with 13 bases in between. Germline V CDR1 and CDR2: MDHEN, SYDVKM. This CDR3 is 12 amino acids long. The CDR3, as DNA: TGTGCCAGCAGGCGGGTAGTGAGCGGCTACACCTTC. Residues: CASRRVVSGYTF.

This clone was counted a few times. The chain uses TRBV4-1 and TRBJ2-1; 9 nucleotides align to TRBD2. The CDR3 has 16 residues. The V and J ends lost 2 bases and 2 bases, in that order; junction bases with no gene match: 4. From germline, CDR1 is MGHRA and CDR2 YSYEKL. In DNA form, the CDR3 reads TGCGCCAGCAGCCAACGCGGGAGGGTCACCTACAATGAGCAGTTCTTC. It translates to CASSQRGRVTYNEQFF.

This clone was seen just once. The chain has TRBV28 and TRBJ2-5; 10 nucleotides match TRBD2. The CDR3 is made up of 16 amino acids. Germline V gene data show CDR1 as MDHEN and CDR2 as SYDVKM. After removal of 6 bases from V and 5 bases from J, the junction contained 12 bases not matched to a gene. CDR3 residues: CASSYPQLAGDETQYF. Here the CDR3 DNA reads TGTGCCAGCAGCTACCCCCAGCTAGCGGGGGATGAGACCCAGTACTTC.

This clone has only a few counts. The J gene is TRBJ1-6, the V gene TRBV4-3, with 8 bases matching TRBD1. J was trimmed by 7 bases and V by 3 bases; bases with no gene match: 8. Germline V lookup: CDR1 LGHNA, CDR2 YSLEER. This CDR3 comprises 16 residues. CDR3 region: CASSQLVGTGNSPLHF. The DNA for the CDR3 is TGCGCCAGCAGCCAGCTAGTCGGGACAGGAAATTCACCCCTCCACTTT.

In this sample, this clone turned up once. CDR3 residues: CASSRKEGVRETQYF. In DNA, the CDR3 is TGTGCCAGCAGCCGCAAAGAGGGGGTAAGAGAGACCCAGTACTTC. The chain recombines TRBV21-1 with TRBJ2-5; TRBD1 reflects the table's D call only, with no check against the DNA. TRBV21-1 is a pseudogene. The length of the CDR3 is 15 residues.

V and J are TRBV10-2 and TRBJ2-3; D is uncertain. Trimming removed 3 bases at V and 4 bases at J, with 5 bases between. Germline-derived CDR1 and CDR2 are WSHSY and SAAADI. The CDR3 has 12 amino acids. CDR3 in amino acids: CASSDVADTQYF. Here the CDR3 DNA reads TGCGCCAGCAGTGATGTAGCAGATACGCAGTATTTT.

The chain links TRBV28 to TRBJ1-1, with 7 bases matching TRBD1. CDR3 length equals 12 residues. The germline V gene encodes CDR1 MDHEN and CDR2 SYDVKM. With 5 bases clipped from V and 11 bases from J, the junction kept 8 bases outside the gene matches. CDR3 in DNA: TGTGCCAGCAGTCTGACAGGGTTTGGGGCTTTCTTT. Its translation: CASSLTGFGAFF.

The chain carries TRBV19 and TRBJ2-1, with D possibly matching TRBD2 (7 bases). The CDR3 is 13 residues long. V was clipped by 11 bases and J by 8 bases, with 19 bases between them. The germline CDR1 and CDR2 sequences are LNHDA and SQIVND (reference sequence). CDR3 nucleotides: TGTGCCGTCAGGGGAGGGGTATTCGATGAGCAGTTCTTC. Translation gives CAVRGGVFDEQFF.

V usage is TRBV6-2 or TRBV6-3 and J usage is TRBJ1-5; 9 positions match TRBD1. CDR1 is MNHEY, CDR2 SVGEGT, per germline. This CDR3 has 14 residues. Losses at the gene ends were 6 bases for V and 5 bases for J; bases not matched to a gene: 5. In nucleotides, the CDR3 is TGTGCCAGCAGGTACGGGACAGGGCATCAGCCCCAGCATTTT. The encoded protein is CASRYGTGHQPQHF.

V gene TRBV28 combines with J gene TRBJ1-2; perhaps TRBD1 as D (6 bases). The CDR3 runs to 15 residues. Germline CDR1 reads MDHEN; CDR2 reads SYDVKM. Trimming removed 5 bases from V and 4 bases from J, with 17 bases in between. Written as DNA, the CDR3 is TGTGCCAGCAGTACCTCCCAGGGGCTCCCCTATGGCTACACCTTC. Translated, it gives CASSTSQGLPYGYTF.